The 7 T cell receptor beta chains below were found in one sample sequenced in a study of beta chain features in type 1 diabetes. Expressed TCRB transcripts got sequenced, as all isolated RNA was reverse transcribed. Generated by immunoSEQ multiplex PCR, the TCRdb table keeps only in-frame clones and is missing some. The data hold some 360,000 clones, with about 20% observed a single time. The sample taken for sequencing was naive CD4+ T cells from blood. All receptors derive from a woman between 18 and 29 years old in good health.

This clone has just a few counts. The J gene is TRBJ2-3, the V gene TRBV11-2; 9 bases line up with TRBD2. Germline lookup yields CDR1 SGHAT and CDR2 FQNNGV. The CDR3 runs 14 residues. Losses at the gene ends were 1 base for V and 5 bases for J; bases not matched to a gene: 1. In nucleotides, the CDR3 is TGTGCCAGCAGCTTAGGTAGCGGGAGAGATACGCAGTATTTT. This encodes CASSLGSGRDTQYF.

The sample holds a few counts of this clone. The junction shows a germline mismatch at one end, possibly a read error. The chain couples TRBV18 to TRBJ1-2; D perhaps matches TRBD1 (5 bases). CDR1 is KGHSH and CDR2 is LQKENI in the germline V gene. The CDR3 totals 15 residues. The CDR3 is CASSPAGGANFGYTF. The CDR3 bases are TGTGCCAGCTCACCAGCGGGAGGGGCCAACTTTGGCTACACCTTC.

V gene TRBV6-5 combines with J gene TRBJ1-1; D ambiguous. Germline V gene lookup returns CDR1 MNHEY and CDR2 SVGAGI. The ends were cut back, 5 bases at V and 7 bases at J, with 8 bases in the middle. The CDR3 is 11 amino acids. DNA of the CDR3: TGTGCCAGCAGTCGTGGGAGTGAAGCTTTCTTT. It is translated as CASSRGSEAFF.

In its sample, this clone was seen a few times. The V and J genes are TRBV30 and TRBJ2-5; 8 bases are shared with TRBD2. The V segment lost 7 bases and the J segment 0 bases; nucleotides outside the gene matches: 10. The CDR3 runs 15 residues. Germline V CDR1 and CDR2: GTSNPN, SVGIG (reference sequence). The CDR3 nucleotides are TGTGCCTCTTCGGGCAGCGGGGGAGACCAAGAGACCCAGTACTTC. Its protein is CASSGSGGDQETQYF.

V and J are TRBV2 and TRBJ1-2; 7 nucleotides line up with TRBD1. Unmatched junction bases numbered 5, after V lost 5 bases and J lost 2 bases. Germline CDR1 SNHLY, CDR2 FYNNEI. The CDR3 extends over 14 amino acids. In nucleotides, the CDR3 is TGTGCCAGCAGTTCCGGGACAGTAAACTATGGCTACACCTTC. Protein product: CASSSGTVNYGYTF.

V usage is TRBV30 and J usage is TRBJ2-1; TRBD2 matches at 9 bases. V lost 2 bases and J lost 7; bases outside the gene matches: 12. The germline V gene encodes CDR1 GTSNPN and CDR2 SVGIG (reference sequence). The CDR3 sequence is 16 residues long. The CDR3 nucleotides read TGTGCCTGGAGTACCCATTTTAGCGGGGGCCTGAATGAGCAGTTCTTC. It is translated as CAWSTHFSGGLNEQFF. The variable domain in full, with the rest retrieved from reference TRBV30 and TRBJ2-1, is SQTIHQWPATLVQPVGSPLSLECTVEGTSNPNLYWYRQAAGRGLQLLFYSVGIGQISSEVPQNLSASRPQDRQFILSSKKLLLSDSGFYLCAWSTHFSGGLNEQFFGPGTRLTVL.

This chain joins TRBV18 and TRBJ2-7, with a tentative D call TRBD1 (6 bases). Looked up from germline, CDR1 is KGHSH and CDR2 is LQKENI. The CDR3 covers 15 residues. V lost 4 bases, J lost 1 base, and 14 bases lay in between. CDR3 residues: CASSLGQTLSYEQYF. CDR3 DNA sequence: TGTGCCAGCTCACTTGGACAGACACTTTCCTACGAGCAGTACTTC.